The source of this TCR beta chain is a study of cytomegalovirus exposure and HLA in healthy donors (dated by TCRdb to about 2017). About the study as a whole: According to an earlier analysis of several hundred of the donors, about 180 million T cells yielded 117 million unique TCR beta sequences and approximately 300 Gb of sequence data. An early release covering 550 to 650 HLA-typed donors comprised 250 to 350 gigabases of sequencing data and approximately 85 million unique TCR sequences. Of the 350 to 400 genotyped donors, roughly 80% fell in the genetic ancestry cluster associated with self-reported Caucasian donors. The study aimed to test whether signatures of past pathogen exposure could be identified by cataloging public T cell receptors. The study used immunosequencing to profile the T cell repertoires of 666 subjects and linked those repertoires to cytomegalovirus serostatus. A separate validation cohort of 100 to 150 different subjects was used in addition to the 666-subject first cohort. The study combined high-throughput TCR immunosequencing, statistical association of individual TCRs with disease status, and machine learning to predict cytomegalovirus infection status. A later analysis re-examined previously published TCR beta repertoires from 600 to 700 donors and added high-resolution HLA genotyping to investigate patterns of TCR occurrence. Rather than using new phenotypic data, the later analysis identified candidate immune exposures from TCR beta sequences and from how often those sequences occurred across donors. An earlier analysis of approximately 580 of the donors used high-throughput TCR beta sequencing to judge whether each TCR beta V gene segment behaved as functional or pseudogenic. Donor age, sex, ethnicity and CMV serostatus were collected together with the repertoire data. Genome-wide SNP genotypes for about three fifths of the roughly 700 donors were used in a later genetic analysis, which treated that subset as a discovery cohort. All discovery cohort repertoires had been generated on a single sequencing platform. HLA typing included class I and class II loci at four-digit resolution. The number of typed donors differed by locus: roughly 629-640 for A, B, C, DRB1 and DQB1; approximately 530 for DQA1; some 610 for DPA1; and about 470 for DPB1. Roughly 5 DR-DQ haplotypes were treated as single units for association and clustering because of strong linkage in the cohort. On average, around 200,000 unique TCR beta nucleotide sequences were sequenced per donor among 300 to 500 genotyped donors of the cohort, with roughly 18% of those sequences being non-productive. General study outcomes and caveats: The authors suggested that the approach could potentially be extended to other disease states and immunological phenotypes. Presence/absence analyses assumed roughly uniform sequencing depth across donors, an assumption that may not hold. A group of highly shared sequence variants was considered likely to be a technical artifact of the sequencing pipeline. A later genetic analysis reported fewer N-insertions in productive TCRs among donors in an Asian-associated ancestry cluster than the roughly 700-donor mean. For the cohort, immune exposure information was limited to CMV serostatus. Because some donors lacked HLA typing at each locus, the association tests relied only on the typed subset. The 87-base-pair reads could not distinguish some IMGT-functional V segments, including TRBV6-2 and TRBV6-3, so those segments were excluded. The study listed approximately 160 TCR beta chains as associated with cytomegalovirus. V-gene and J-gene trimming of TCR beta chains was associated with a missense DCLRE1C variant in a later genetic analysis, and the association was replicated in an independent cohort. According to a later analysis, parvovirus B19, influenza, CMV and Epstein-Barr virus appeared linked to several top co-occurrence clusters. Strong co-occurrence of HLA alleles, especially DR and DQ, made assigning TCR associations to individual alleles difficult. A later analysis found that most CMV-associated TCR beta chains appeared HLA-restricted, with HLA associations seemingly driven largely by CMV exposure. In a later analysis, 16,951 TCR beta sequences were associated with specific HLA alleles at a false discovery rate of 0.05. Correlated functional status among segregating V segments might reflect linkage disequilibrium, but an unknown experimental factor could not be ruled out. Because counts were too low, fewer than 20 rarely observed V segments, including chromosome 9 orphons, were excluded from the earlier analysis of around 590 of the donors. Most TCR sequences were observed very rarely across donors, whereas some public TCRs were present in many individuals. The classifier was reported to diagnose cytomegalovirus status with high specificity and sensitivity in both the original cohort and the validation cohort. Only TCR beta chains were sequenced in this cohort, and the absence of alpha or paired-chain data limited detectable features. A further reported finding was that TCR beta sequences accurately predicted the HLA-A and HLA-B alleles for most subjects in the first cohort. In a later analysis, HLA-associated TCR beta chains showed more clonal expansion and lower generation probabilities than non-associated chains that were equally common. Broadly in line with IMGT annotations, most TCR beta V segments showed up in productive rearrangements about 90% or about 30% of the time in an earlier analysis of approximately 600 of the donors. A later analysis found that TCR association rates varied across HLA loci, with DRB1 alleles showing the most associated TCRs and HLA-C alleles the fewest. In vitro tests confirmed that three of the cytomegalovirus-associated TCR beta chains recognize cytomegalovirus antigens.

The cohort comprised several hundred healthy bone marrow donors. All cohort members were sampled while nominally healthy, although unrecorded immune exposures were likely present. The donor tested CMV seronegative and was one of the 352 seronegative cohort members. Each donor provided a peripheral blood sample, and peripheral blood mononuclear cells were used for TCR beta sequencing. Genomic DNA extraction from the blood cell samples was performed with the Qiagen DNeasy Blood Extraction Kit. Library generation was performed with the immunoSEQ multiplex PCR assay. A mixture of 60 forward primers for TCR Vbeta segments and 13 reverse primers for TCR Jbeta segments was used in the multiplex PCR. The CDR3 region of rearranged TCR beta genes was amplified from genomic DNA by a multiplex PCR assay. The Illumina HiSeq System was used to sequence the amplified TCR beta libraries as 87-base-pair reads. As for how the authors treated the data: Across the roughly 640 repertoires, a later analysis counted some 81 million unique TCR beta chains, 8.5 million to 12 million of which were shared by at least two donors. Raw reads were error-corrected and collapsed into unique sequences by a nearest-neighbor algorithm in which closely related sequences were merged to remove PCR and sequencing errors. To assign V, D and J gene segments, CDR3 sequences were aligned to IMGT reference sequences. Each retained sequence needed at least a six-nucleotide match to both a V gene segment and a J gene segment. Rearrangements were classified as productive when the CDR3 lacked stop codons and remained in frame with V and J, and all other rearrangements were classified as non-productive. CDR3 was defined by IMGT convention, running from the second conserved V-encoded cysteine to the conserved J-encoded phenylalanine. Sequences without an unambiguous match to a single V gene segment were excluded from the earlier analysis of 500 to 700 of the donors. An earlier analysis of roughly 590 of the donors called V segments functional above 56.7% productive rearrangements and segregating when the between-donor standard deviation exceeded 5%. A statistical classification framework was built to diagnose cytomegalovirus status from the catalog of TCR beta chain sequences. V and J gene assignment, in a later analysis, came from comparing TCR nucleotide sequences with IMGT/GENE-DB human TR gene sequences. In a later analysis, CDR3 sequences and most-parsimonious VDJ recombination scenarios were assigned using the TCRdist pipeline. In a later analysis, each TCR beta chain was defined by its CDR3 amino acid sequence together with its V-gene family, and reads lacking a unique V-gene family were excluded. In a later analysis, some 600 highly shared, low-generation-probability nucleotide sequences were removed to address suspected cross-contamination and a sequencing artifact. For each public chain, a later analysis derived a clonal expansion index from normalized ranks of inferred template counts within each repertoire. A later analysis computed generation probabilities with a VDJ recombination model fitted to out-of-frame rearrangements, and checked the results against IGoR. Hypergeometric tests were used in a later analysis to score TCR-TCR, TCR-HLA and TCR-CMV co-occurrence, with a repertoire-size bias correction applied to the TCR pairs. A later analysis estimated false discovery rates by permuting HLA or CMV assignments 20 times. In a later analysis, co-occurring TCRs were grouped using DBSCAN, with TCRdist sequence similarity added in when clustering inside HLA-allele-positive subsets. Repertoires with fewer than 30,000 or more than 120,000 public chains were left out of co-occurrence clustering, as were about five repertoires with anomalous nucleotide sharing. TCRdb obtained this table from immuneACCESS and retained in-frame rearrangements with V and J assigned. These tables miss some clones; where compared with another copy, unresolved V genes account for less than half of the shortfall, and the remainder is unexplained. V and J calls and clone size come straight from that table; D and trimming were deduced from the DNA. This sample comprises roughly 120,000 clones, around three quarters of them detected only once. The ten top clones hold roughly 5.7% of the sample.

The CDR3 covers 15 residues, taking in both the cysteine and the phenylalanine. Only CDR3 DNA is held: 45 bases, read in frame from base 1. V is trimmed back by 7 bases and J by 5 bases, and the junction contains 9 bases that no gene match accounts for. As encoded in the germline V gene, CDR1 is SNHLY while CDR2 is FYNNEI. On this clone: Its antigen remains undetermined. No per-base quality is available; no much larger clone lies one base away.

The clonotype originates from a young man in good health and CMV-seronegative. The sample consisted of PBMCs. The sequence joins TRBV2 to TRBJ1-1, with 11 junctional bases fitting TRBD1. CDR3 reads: CASNGPGTGGTEAFF. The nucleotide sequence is TGTGCCAGCAATGGACCCGGGACAGGGGGTACTGAAGCTTTCTTT.